These 31 T cell receptor beta chains originate from one sample sequenced in a study of immune cell composition in non-small cell lung cancer. Some clones are missing from TCRdb's copy, which holds only in-frame ones; the method was immunoSEQ multiplex PCR. The sample shows about 2,200 clones, around 70% of them seen only once. Normal lung sampling was at least 3 cm from the tumour, as distant as possible. Sequencing used non-adjacent lung tissue. These receptors all come from a human donor with non-small cell lung cancer.

Points on this clone: Sequence at one end of the junction differs from germline and may be a read error. The chain joins TRBV5-1 to TRBJ1-6; possible D gene TRBD1, 5 bases. CDR1 SGHRS and CDR2 YFSETQ come from the germline V gene. The CDR3 contains 15 residues. DNA of the CDR3: TGTGCCAGCAGCTTGGCCGGAGGGGTAGATTCACCCCTCCACTTT. This sequence encodes CASSLAGGVDSPLHF.

The V and J genes are TRBV6-1 and TRBJ2-3; no definite D call. Germline assignment: CDR1 MNHNS and CDR2 SASEGT. V lost 10 bases, J lost 2 bases, and 10 bases lay in between. CDR3 length: 12 residues. The CDR3 sequence: CATTINTDTQYF. The CDR3 nucleotides are TGTGCCACCACTATCAACACAGATACGCAGTATTTT.

This clone has only one observation. Written as DNA, the CDR3 is TGTGCCAGCAGGCGGGCCGCGGGTTCACCCCTCCACTTT. It codes for CASRRAAGSPLHF. The chain uses TRBV7-2 and TRBJ1-6; D is unclear. This CDR3 spans 13 amino acids. Germline V gene data show CDR1 as SGHTA and CDR2 as FQGNSA. V lost 6 bases and J 9 bases, leaving 12 bases between the germline ends.

This chain links TRBV6-5 with TRBJ1-6; possible D gene TRBD1, 6 bases. The CDR3 extends over 14 amino acids. V shed 3 bases and J shed 7 bases, with 10 bases lying between them. Germline V lookup: CDR1 MNHEY, CDR2 SVGAGI. The CDR3, as DNA: TGTGCCAGCAGTTATCGGCAGGGGAATTCACCCCTCCACTTT. This translates into CASSYRQGNSPLHF.

V and J are TRBV7-2 and TRBJ2-3; a weak D match, TRBD2 (7 bases). This CDR3 has 14 amino acids. The ends were cut back, 6 bases at V and 4 bases at J, with 14 bases in the middle. CDR1 SGHTA and CDR2 FQGNSA come from the germline V gene. DNA of the CDR3: TGTGCCAGCAGGGGAGGGGGGGGCGCAGATACGCAGTATTTT. Its protein is CASRGGGGADTQYF.

The chain combines TRBV7-9 with TRBJ1-1; the match to TRBD1 covers 7 bases. V lost 5 bases and J lost 6; bases outside the gene matches: 9. This CDR3 is 14 amino acids long. Per germline, CDR1 SEHNR and CDR2 FQNEAQ (reference sequence). This chain's CDR3 is CASSPKGGKAEAFF. The CDR3 nucleotides read TGTGCCAGCAGCCCCAAAGGGGGCAAGGCTGAAGCTTTCTTT.

This rearrangement joins TRBV9 to TRBJ1-1; tentatively, D is TRBD1 (6 bases). Germline V lookup: CDR1 SGDLS, CDR2 YYNGEE. Deletions cut 3 bases from V and 3 bases from J, with 18 bases between. The CDR3 is made up of 16 amino acids. CDR3 region: CASSEGKPDRDTEAFF. The CDR3 DNA is TGTGCCAGCAGCGAGGGGAAACCGGACAGAGACACTGAAGCTTTCTTT.

The V gene is TRBV29-1, the J gene TRBJ2-7; 14 bases map to TRBD2. Germline CDR1 and CDR2: SQVTM and ANQGSEA. The CDR3 consists of 15 residues. V lost 3 bases to trimming and J lost 3 bases; unmatched junction nucleotides: 4. The CDR3 region is CSVEGLAGDLYEQYF. The CDR3 DNA follows: TGCAGCGTTGAGGGACTAGCGGGGGACCTCTACGAGCAGTACTTC.

The chain carries TRBV29-1 and TRBJ1-3, with 7 positions matching TRBD1. The germline V gene has CDR1 SQVTM and CDR2 ANQGSEA. J gave up 2 bases and V 6 bases, and 4 bases lay outside the gene matches. This CDR3 is built from 13 residues. The CDR3 nucleotides read TGCAGCGTCGCCGGGACAGCTGGAAACACCATATATTTT. Its protein is CSVAGTAGNTIYF.

This clone was seen only a few times. The rearrangement links TRBV2 to TRBJ1-2, with D unclear. The CDR3 consists of 13 residues. Germline assignment: CDR1 SNHLY and CDR2 FYNNEI. Trimming took off 7 bases at V and 5 bases at J, with 14 bases between the two ends. The CDR3 protein is CASTPGSAYGYTF. The CDR3 DNA is TGTGCCAGCACCCCAGGTTCAGCATATGGCTACACCTTC.

This chain connects TRBV18 to TRBJ2-3, with a possible D match to TRBD2 (5 bases). CDR3 length: 17 amino acids. V was trimmed by 2 bases and J by 1 base, leaving 16 bases between them. Germline V gene data show CDR1 as KGHSH and CDR2 as LQKENI. The CDR3 loop is CASSPSAYLRGTDTQYF. For the CDR3, the DNA is TGTGCCAGCTCACCAAGCGCATATTTGCGGGGCACAGATACGCAGTATTTT. The whole variable domain, filled in from reference TRBV18 and TRBJ2-3, reads NAGVMQNPRHLVRRRGQEARLRCSPMKGHSHVYWYRQLPEEGLKFMVYLQKENIIDESGMPKERFSAEFPKEGPSILRIQQVVRGDSAAYFCASSPSAYLRGTDTQYFGPGTRLTVL.

The chain is built from TRBV19 and TRBJ2-4; 9 bases are shared with TRBD1. The CDR3 has 16 amino acids. V lost 5 bases to trimming and J lost 0 bases; unmatched junction nucleotides: 5. Looked up from germline, CDR1 is LNHDA and CDR2 is SQIVND (reference sequence). The CDR3 loop reads CASSFGQGLAKNIQYF. The CDR3 bases are TGTGCCAGTAGTTTTGGACAGGGGCTAGCCAAAAACATTCAGTACTTC.

This clone showed up just once. This chain links TRBV12-5 with TRBJ1-1, with 11 bases fitting TRBD1. Germline CDR1 reads LGHNT; CDR2 reads FRNRAP. The length of the CDR3 is 15 residues. Unmatched junction bases numbered 13, after V lost 7 bases and J lost 9 bases. The CDR3, as DNA: TGTGCTAGTGCCCCAGGACAGGGGGCAAATTCAAAAGCTTTCTTT. This gives the protein CASAPGQGANSKAFF. Supplemented by reference TRBV12-5 and TRBJ1-1, the full variable domain reads DARVTQTPRHKVTEMGQEVTMRCQPILGHNTVFWYRQTMMQGLELLAYFRNRAPLDDSGMPKDRFSAEMPDATLATLKIQPSEPRDSAVYFCASAPGQGANSKAFFGQGTRLTVV.

V gene TRBV5-1 combines with J gene TRBJ2-3, with TRBD1 matching over 10 bases. Looked up from germline, CDR1 is SGHRS and CDR2 is YFSETQ. The CDR3 covers 14 residues. V shed 4 bases, J shed 6 bases, and the junction held 5 bases outside the gene matches. CDR3 in amino acids: CASSTGQGSDTQYF. The CDR3 DNA follows: TGCGCCAGCAGCACGGGACAGGGGTCCGATACGCAGTATTTT. Full variable domain (outside the CDR3, taken from reference TRBV5-1 and TRBJ2-3): KAGVTQTPRYLIKTRGQQVTLSCSPISGHRSVSWYQQTPGQGLQFLFEYFSETQRNKGNFPGRFSGRQFSNSRSEMNVSTLELGDSALYLCASSTGQGSDTQYFGPGTRLTVL.

The chain uses TRBV4-3 and TRBJ1-1, with D perhaps TRBD1 (5 bases). The V gene lost 2 bases and the J gene lost 1 base, with 8 bases spanning the gap. The CDR3 covers 14 residues. Germline V gene sequence: CDR1 LGHNA, CDR2 YSLEER. The CDR3 loop is CASSQLGGNTEAFF. The CDR3 nucleotides are TGCGCCAGCAGCCAATTGGGGGGGAACACTGAAGCTTTCTTT.

The V call is TRBV7-8, the J call TRBJ2-1, with 10 bases matching TRBD1. CDR1 is SGHVS and CDR2 is FQNEAQ in the germline V gene. J lost 5 bases, V lost 3 bases, and 10 bases had no gene match. CDR3 length: 17 residues. DNA of the CDR3: TGTGCCAGCAGCTTCCAACATCCCGGGACAGGGGACAATGAGCAGTTCTTC. Encoded protein: CASSFQHPGTGDNEQFF.

By frequency in the sample, this clone is medium-sized. The rearrangement links TRBV4-2 to TRBJ2-5; unclear D gene. V was trimmed by 1 base and J by 4 bases, leaving 4 bases between them. This CDR3 spans 12 amino acids. CDR1 LGHNA and CDR2 YNFKEQ come from the germline V gene. CDR3 nucleotide sequence: TGTGCCAGCAGCCAAGGAGGAGAGACCCAGTACTTC. Protein sequence: CASSQGGETQYF.

The chain combines TRBV4-3 with TRBJ1-2, with D hard to call. Trimming took off 1 base at V and 2 bases at J, with 8 bases between the two ends. Germline lookup yields CDR1 LGHNA and CDR2 YSLEER. The CDR3 runs to 14 residues. The CDR3 bases are TGCGCCAGCAGCCAAGGAGAGGGAAACTATGGCTACACCTTC. Protein sequence: CASSQGEGNYGYTF.

This sequence joins TRBV19 and TRBJ1-5, with TRBD1 matching over 8 bases. The germline V gene has CDR1 LNHDA and CDR2 SQIVND (reference sequence). The CDR3 loop spans 15 amino acids. Trimming cost V 3 bases and J 5 bases; bases outside gene matches: 6. CDR3: CASSMGRGLDQPQHF. The CDR3 DNA sequence: TGTGCCAGTAGTATGGGCAGGGGGCTTGATCAGCCCCAGCATTTT.

This sequence joins TRBV11-2 and TRBJ2-7, with a weak D call TRBD1 (6 bases). CDR1 is SGHAT and CDR2 is FQNNGV in the germline V gene. V lost 5 bases and J 1 base, leaving 15 bases between the germline ends. The CDR3 totals 15 residues. The CDR3 loop is CASSQNMDSSYEQYF. As DNA, the CDR3 is TGTGCCAGCAGCCAAAACATGGACAGTTCCTACGAGCAGTACTTC.

In its sample, this clone ranks as medium-sized (0.01 to 0.1%). The chain links TRBV9 to TRBJ2-5; 8 nucleotides align to TRBD1. J was trimmed by 5 bases and V by 4 bases; bases with no gene match: 13. CDR3 size: 16 residues. Per germline, CDR1 SGDLS and CDR2 YYNGEE. CDR3 in DNA: TGTGCCAGCAGCCCCCCGGGGACAGGAGATAGGGAGACCCAGTACTTC. Residues: CASSPPGTGDRETQYF. The variable domain in full, with the rest retrieved from reference TRBV9 and TRBJ2-5, is DSGVTQTPKHLITATGQRVTLRCSPRSGDLSVYWYQQSLDQGLQFLIQYYNGEERAKGNILERFSAQQFPDLHSELNLSSLELGDSALYFCASSPPGTGDRETQYFGPGTRLLVL.

This chain connects TRBV29-1 to TRBJ2-2; 8 bases align to TRBD1. The J segment lost 5 bases and the V segment lost 4 bases, leaving 6 bases of the junction unmatched. This CDR3 is built from 14 residues. Germline CDR1 SQVTM, CDR2 ANQGSEA. CDR3 residues: CSVVRQGSTGELFF. In DNA form, the CDR3 reads TGCAGCGTTGTGAGACAGGGGTCTACCGGGGAGCTGTTTTTT.

CDR3 nucleotide sequence: TGTGCCAGCAGCCAAACGACAGGGGGCCCCTATGGCTACACCTTC. It encodes CASSQTTGGPYGYTF. The rearrangement uses TRBV16 and TRBJ1-2; 10 bases agree with TRBD1. Per the germline V gene, CDR1 is KGHSY and CDR2 is FQNENV. The ends lost 2 bases at V and 4 bases at J; junction bases unmatched: 4. The CDR3 runs to 15 residues.

The V gene is TRBV11-1, the J gene TRBJ1-2, with D unclear. Germline V gene lookup returns CDR1 SGHAT and CDR2 FQDESV (reference sequence). This CDR3 has 15 amino acids. The V end lost 3 bases, the J end lost 0 bases, and 11 bases lay between the germline ends. The CDR3 protein is CASSFVTSPNYGYTF. The CDR3 DNA follows: TGTGCCAGCAGCTTCGTGACATCACCTAACTATGGCTACACCTTC. Filled out from reference TRBV11-1 and TRBJ1-2, the complete variable domain reads EAEVAQSPRYKITEKSQAVAFWCDPISGHATLYWYRQILGQGPELLVQFQDESVVDDSQLPKDRFSAERLKGVDSTLKIQPAELGDSAMYLCASSFVTSPNYGYTFGSGTRLTVV.

The chain carries TRBV5-6 and TRBJ2-2, with 7 bases lining up with TRBD1. The junction had 9 bases not matched to a gene; V was cut back by 0 bases and J by 7 bases. The CDR3 spans 16 residues. The V gene's germline CDR1 is SGHDT and CDR2 YYEEEE. For the CDR3, the DNA is TGTGCCAGCAGCTTGGTAACAGGGGCAATGGGCGGGGAGCTGTTTTTT. Amino acids: CASSLVTGAMGGELFF.

V is TRBV6-6 and J is TRBJ2-4; 7 bases are a match to TRBD2. CDR1 is MNHNY, CDR2 SVGAGI, per germline (reference sequence). Trimming at V came to 4 bases and at J to 6 bases, leaving 6 bases not matched to a gene. This CDR3 has 14 amino acids. CDR3 nucleotide sequence: TGTGCCAGCAGTTCCGGACTAGTATTAAACATTCAGTACTTC. Its translation is CASSSGLVLNIQYF.

This clone was found a few times. This sequence joins TRBV7-8 and TRBJ2-4; TRBD1 matches at 8 bases. CDR3 length equals 16 residues. Germline CDR1 reads SGHVS; CDR2 reads FQNEAQ. V dropped 5 bases and J dropped 2; count of bases not matched to a gene: 8. The CDR3 here is CASSHGQGSTKNIQYF. The CDR3, as DNA: TGTGCCAGCAGCCACGGACAGGGTTCGACCAAAAACATTCAGTACTTC.

The chain combines TRBV11-1 with TRBJ1-6; D call uncertain. The CDR3 extends over 14 amino acids. Trimming took off 2 bases at V and 11 bases at J, with 13 bases between the two ends. Germline values: CDR1 SGHAT, CDR2 FQDESV (reference sequence). This CDR3 reads CASSLSGPRTPLHF. For the CDR3, the DNA is TGTGCCAGCAGCTTAAGCGGGCCTCGGACACCCCTCCACTTT. The variable domain in full, with the rest retrieved from reference TRBV11-1 and TRBJ1-6, is EAEVAQSPRYKITEKSQAVAFWCDPISGHATLYWYRQILGQGPELLVQFQDESVVDDSQLPKDRFSAERLKGVDSTLKIQPAELGDSAMYLCASSLSGPRTPLHFGNGTRLTVT.

The chain has TRBV7-9 and TRBJ2-1; D possibly corresponds to TRBD2 (6 bases). V was cut by 1 base and J by 8 bases, with 15 bases left in between. This CDR3 has 15 residues. Germline V gives CDR1 SEHNR, CDR2 FQNEAQ (reference sequence). Here the CDR3 reads CASSLEGAGGDEQFF. CDR3 nucleotide sequence: TGTGCCAGCAGCTTAGAAGGCGCTGGAGGGGATGAGCAGTTCTTC.

The chain couples TRBV28 to TRBJ1-2; possibly TRBD1 for D (5 bases). Germline assignment: CDR1 MDHEN and CDR2 SYDVKM. The CDR3 totals 18 residues. The germline V and J ends were trimmed by 4 bases and 8 bases, with 29 bases remaining between them. Here the CDR3 reads CASSWAGLGLKRISGYTF. The CDR3 nucleotides are TGTGCCAGCAGTTGGGCGGGGCTAGGCCTTAAGAGGATATCGGGCTACACCTTC.

This chain links TRBV2 with TRBJ2-2; TRBD2 matches at 8 bases. Trimming removed 6 bases from V and 4 bases from J; junction bases left unmatched: 10. Per germline, CDR1 SNHLY and CDR2 FYNNEI. This CDR3 comprises 16 residues. CDR3 DNA sequence: TGTGCCAGCAGCCCCGGGGGGGCCGTCGGCACCGGGGAGCTGTTTTTT. It encodes CASSPGGAVGTGELFF.